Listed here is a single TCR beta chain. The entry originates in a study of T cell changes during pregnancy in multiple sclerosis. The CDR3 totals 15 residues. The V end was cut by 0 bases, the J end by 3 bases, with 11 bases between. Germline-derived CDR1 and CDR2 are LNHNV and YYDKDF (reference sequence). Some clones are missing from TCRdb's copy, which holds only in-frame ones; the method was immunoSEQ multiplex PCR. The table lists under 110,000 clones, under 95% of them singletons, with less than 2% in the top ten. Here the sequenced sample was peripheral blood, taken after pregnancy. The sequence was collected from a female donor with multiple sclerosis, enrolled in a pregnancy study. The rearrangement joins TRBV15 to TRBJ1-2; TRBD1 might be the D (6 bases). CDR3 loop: CATSRDLGADYGYTF. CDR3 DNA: TGTGCCACCAGCAGAGATTTGGGGGCGGACTATGGCTACACCTTC.